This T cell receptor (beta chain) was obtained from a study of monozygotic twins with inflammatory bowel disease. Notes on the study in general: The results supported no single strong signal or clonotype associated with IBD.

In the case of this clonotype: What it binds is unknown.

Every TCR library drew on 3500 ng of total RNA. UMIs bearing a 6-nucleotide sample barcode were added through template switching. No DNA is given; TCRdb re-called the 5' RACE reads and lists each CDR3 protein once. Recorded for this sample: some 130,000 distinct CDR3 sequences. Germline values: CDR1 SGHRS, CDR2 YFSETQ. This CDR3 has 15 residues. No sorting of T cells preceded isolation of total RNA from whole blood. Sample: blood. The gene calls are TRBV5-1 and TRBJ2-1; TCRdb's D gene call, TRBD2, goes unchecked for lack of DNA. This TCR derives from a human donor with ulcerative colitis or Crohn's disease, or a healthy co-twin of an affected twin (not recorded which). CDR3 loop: CASQSLSEPYNEQFF.